This TCR beta chain was sequenced for a study of cytomegalovirus exposure and HLA in healthy donors. Study-wide results and caveats: Most subjects had HLA-A and HLA-B alleles reportedly predicted accurately by TCR beta sequences. Listed as cytomegalovirus-associated were roughly 180 TCR beta chains. High sensitivity and specificity were reportedly achieved when the classifier diagnosed cytomegalovirus status.

V was shortened by 3 bases and J by 7 bases, with 15 bases between the two germline ends. The CDR3 spans 14 residues. CDR1 and CDR2 from the germline V gene are PRHDT and FYEKMQ (reference sequence). With respect to this clone: Its matching antigen is unknown.

In the PCR, 60 Vbeta and 13 Jbeta primers were used. Assay: immunoSEQ multiplex PCR; the TCRdb copy retains only in-frame clones and omits some. The repertoire holds fewer than 200,000 clones, with roughly 82% as singletons. This receptor was obtained from a man aged 45-65 years in good health and CMV-seropositive. Specimen: PBMCs. This sequence joins TRBV13 and TRBJ1-1; perhaps TRBD1 as D (5 bases). CDR3 DNA sequence: TGTGCCAGCAGCTTGGGGCGGGGGGAGCTTGAAGCTTTCTTT. Translating gives CASSLGRGELEAFF. The whole variable domain, filled in from reference TRBV13 and TRBJ1-1, reads AAGVIQSPRHLIKEKRETATLKCYPIPRHDTVYWYQQGPGQDPQFLISFYEKMQSDKGSIPDRFSAQQFSDYHSELNMSSLELGDSALYFCASSLGRGELEAFFGQGTRLTVV.